Listed below are T cell receptor beta chains from one sample, sequenced in a study of shared clonotypes between healthy human individuals. Assay used: immunoSEQ multiplex PCR; TCRdb lists only in-frame clones, some missing. This table has roughly 1 million clones, around 82% appearing once. Sample: memory CD4+ T cells from PBMCs. All receptors derive from a man in his late teens or twenties in good health. Some clones in this sample may be carry-over from other donors' samples. Both conserved end residues are part of each CDR3. The D gene is left open where the match is weak. Expanded clones are given a class, and other clones once, few, many or no size at all.

>TRBJ2-2|TRBV4-2|many|TRBD2
CASSQAERESTGELFF
TGTGCCAGCAGCCAAGCGGAGCGGGAGAGCACCGGGGAGCTGTTTTTT
>TRBJ1-5|TRBV28|NA|NA
CASSRDLGNQPQHF
TGTGCCAGCAGTCGGGACCTGGGCAATCAGCCCCAGCATTTT
>TRBJ2-2|TRBV15|NA|NA
CATSRDQLHSTGELFF
TGTGCCACCAGCAGAGATCAACTTCATTCCACCGGGGAGCTGTTTTTT
>TRBJ2-3|TRBV7-2|NA|NA
CASSLDRSTHTQYF
TGTGCCAGCAGCTTAGACAGGTCAACCCATACGCAGTATTTT
>TRBJ1-1|TRBV10-2|NA|NA
CASTSRGANTEAFF
TGCGCCAGCACATCCCGCGGGGCGAACACTGAAGCTTTCTTT
>TRBJ1-1|TRBV29-1|few|TRBD1
CSVSGQGVNTEAFF
TGCAGCGTTTCGGGACAGGGGGTGAACACTGAAGCTTTCTTT
>TRBJ2-7|TRBV28|NA|TRBD1
CASSPPDRSYEQYF
TGTGCCAGCAGTCCCCCGGACAGGTCCTACGAGCAGTACTTC
>TRBJ2-3|TRBV7-2|once|TRBD2
CASRAGGSTDTQYF
TGTGCCAGCAGAGCGGGAGGGAGCACAGATACGCAGTATTTT
>TRBJ2-6|TRBV7-2|many|TRBD1
CASSPRQGESSGANVLTF
TGTGCCAGCAGCCCCAGACAGGGCGAAAGCTCTGGGGCCAACGTCCTGACTTTC
>TRBJ1-2|TRBV11-2|NA|NA
CASSPGPLYGYTF
TGTGCCAGCAGCCCTGGGCCCCTTTATGGCTACACCTTC
>TRBJ2-1|TRBV21-1|NA|NA
CASSKGEDFGWGEQFF
TGTGCCAGCAGCAAAGGAGAGGACTTCGGCTGGGGTGAGCAGTTCTTC
>TRBJ2-2|TRBV7-3|NA|TRBD2
CASSLTTSGNTGELFF
TGTGCCAGCAGCTTAACAACTAGCGGGAACACCGGGGAGCTGTTTTTT
>TRBJ1-1|TRBV6-6|NA|TRBD1
CASSPWTGRGTEAFF
TGTGCCAGCAGCCCATGGACAGGGAGGGGCACTGAAGCTTTCTTT
>TRBJ1-2|TRBV30|NA|NA
CAWSRSRTDGYTF
TGTGCCTGGAGTCGTTCTCGGACAGATGGCTACACCTTC
>TRBJ2-4|TRBV13|once|NA
CASSLAGRKKAKNIQYF
TGTGCCAGCAGCTTAGCTGGGAGAAAGAAGGCCAAAAACATTCAGTACTTC
>TRBJ1-1|TRBV28|NA|NA
CASGFKGVRGEAFF
TGTGCCAGCGGATTCAAGGGGGTCAGGGGTGAAGCTTTCTTT
>TRBJ1-1|TRBV4-1|few|TRBD1
CASSQSLQGGAEAFF
TGCGCCAGCAGCCAAAGTCTACAGGGGGGGGCTGAAGCTTTCTTT
>TRBJ2-1|TRBV7-2|NA|NA
CASSLAFGVYNEQFF
TGTGCCAGCAGCTTAGCTTTCGGGGTCTACAATGAGCAGTTCTTC
>TRBJ1-1|TRBV5-5|NA|TRBD1
CASSWGTGLTEAFF
TGTGCCAGCAGCTGGGGGACAGGGTTAACTGAAGCTTTCTTT
>TRBJ2-7|TRBV27|NA|TRBD1
CASKPGGTGGNEQYF
TGTGCCAGCAAACCCGGGGGGACAGGGGGCAACGAGCAGTACTTC
>TRBJ1-2|TRBV29-1|few|TRBD1
CSAIPGTGYGYTF
TGCAGCGCCATCCCCGGGACAGGGTATGGCTACACCTTC
>TRBJ1-4|TRBV18|NA|TRBD1
CASSPGQGEEKLFF
TGTGCCAGCTCACCGGGACAGGGGGAGGAAAAACTGTTTTTT
>TRBJ2-1|TRBV5-1|NA|NA
CASSLTSRKYNEQFF
TGCGCCAGCAGCTTAACTAGCCGGAAGTACAATGAGCAGTTCTTC
>TRBJ2-5|TRBV28|few|NA
CASSLLTAGQLTQYF
TGTGCCAGCAGTTTATTGACAGCTGGGCAGTTGACCCAGTACTTC
>TRBJ2-7|TRBV2|NA|TRBD1
CASRPGQPSPYEQYF
TGTGCCAGCAGACCGGGACAGCCTAGTCCCTACGAGCAGTACTTC
>TRBJ1-1|TRBV5-1|NA|TRBD1
CASSNLQGSGAEAFF
TGCGCCAGCAGCAACTTACAGGGGTCGGGGGCTGAAGCTTTCTTT